This passage covers 15 T cell receptor beta chains from one sample sequenced in a study of blood T cell repertoires in COVID-19. Clones were read by immunoSEQ multiplex PCR, and TCRdb kept only the in-frame ones, dropping some. The sample has 120,000 or so clones, under 80% seen once; the top ten hold approximately 2.4%. Sequencing input: peripheral blood. These receptors were taken from a man between 65 and 85 years old with acute or convalescent COVID-19.

As concerns this clone: Other nucleotide sequences in the sample specify the same CDR3. The chain employs TRBV4-3 and TRBJ1-1; D is possibly TRBD1 (5 bases). The CDR3 has 14 residues. Germline V lookup: CDR1 LGHNA, CDR2 YSLEER. V lost 0 bases, J lost 3 bases, and 8 bases lay in between. DNA for the CDR3: TGCGCCAGCAGCCAAGAGGAGGGGTACACTGAAGCTTTCTTT. Amino acids: CASSQEEGYTEAFF.

This rearrangement joins TRBV9 to TRBJ2-1; TRBD2 matches at 8 bases. V was clipped by 3 bases and J by 9 bases; unmatched bases: 11. The CDR3 spans 15 residues. Germline CDR1 SGDLS, CDR2 YYNGEE. The CDR3 here is CASSESGGVTSEQFF. The CDR3 DNA is TGTGCCAGCAGCGAAAGCGGGGGAGTTACAAGTGAGCAGTTCTTC.

CDR3 loop: CASSPPWALNTEAFF. Written as DNA, the CDR3 is TGCGCCAGCAGCCCCCCCTGGGCCTTGAACACTGAAGCTTTCTTT. This chain links TRBV5-1 with TRBJ1-1; D ambiguous. Trimming stripped 4 bases from V and 0 bases from J, with 13 bases between. Germline lookup yields CDR1 SGHRS and CDR2 YFSETQ. The CDR3 extends over 15 amino acids.

V usage is TRBV28 and J usage is TRBJ2-7; D is ambiguous. V was cut by 4 bases and J by 6 bases, with 10 bases left in between. Germline V gene lookup returns CDR1 MDHEN and CDR2 SYDVKM. CDR3 size: 12 residues. Written as DNA, the CDR3 is TGTGCCAGCAGTTACGCAGTTCTCGAGCAGTACTTC. This encodes CASSYAVLEQYF. Full variable domain (missing parts from reference TRBV28 and TRBJ2-7): DVKVTQSSRYLVKRTGEKVFLECVQDMDHENMFWYRQDPGLGLRLIYFSYDVKMKEKGDIPEGYSVSREKKERFSLILESASTNQTSMYLCASSYAVLEQYFGPGTRLTVT.

The chain uses TRBV6-4 and TRBJ2-1; no firm D call. The CDR3 has 15 amino acids. CDR1 and CDR2 from the germline V gene are MRHNA and SNTAGT. V gave up 5 bases and J gave up 0 bases, with 11 bases separating them. In DNA, the CDR3 is TGTGCCAGCAGTTTGACGTACAGCTCCTACAATGAGCAGTTCTTC. Encoded protein: CASSLTYSSYNEQFF.

The sample holds many counts of this clone. The chain employs TRBV5-1 and TRBJ2-1; no clear D gene. V dropped 0 bases and J dropped 8 bases, with 12 bases sitting between them. The CDR3 totals 14 residues. Germline V lookup: CDR1 SGHRS, CDR2 YFSETQ. The CDR3 DNA is TGCGCCAGCAGCTTGGCGCAGAATGGTGATGAGCAGTTCTTC. It translates to CASSLAQNGDEQFF. The full variable domain, with the rest looked up from reference TRBV5-1 and TRBJ2-1, is KAGVTQTPRYLIKTRGQQVTLSCSPISGHRSVSWYQQTPGQGLQFLFEYFSETQRNKGNFPGRFSGRQFSNSRSEMNVSTLELGDSALYLCASSLAQNGDEQFFGPGTRLTVL.

J is TRBJ2-1 and V is TRBV4-3, with 11 bases lining up with TRBD2. The trim removed 0 bases at V and 0 bases at J, leaving 4 bases unmatched. This CDR3 has 18 residues. Germline V CDR1 and CDR2: LGHNA, YSLEER. The CDR3 nucleotides read TGCGCCAGCAGCCAAGACCTAGCGGGGGGCCTCTCCTACAATGAGCAGTTCTTC. Amino acid sequence: CASSQDLAGGLSYNEQFF.

This sequence joins TRBV4-1 and TRBJ2-7; D unclear. V lost 0 bases, J lost 1 base, and 10 bases lay in between. Looked up from germline, CDR1 is MGHRA and CDR2 is YSYEKL. This CDR3 has 15 amino acids. The CDR3 region is CASSQELAESYEQYF. The CDR3 bases are TGCGCCAGCAGCCAAGAGTTGGCTGAATCCTACGAGCAGTACTTC.

The CDR3 region has the DNA TGTGCCAGCAGAACAGGGTTGGACTATGGCTACACCTTC. Residues: CASRTGLDYGYTF. The chain combines TRBV6-5 with TRBJ1-2; D possibly corresponds to TRBD1 (6 bases). Trimming cost V 6 bases and J 3 bases, with 11 bases left between them. There are 13 residues in the CDR3. CDR1 and CDR2 from the germline V gene are MNHEY and SVGAGI.

The V call is TRBV7-2, the J call TRBJ2-7; 10 bases match TRBD1. This CDR3 spans 16 amino acids. V was clipped by 1 base and J by 2 bases; unmatched bases: 5. Germline V lookup: CDR1 SGHTA, CDR2 FQGNSA. CDR3 nucleotides: TGTGCCAGCAGCTTAGACGGGACAGGGGTCACCTACGAGCAGTACTTC. Residues: CASSLDGTGVTYEQYF.

Written as DNA, the CDR3 is TGTGCCAGCAGCTTACGTTGGGACAGGGGAGGTGAAGCTTTCTTT. It yields the protein CASSLRWDRGGEAFF. The gene calls are TRBV7-2 and TRBJ1-1, with 10 nucleotides matching TRBD1. This CDR3 is 15 amino acids long. V lost 2 bases, J lost 7 bases, and 7 bases stayed unmatched. The V gene's germline CDR1 is SGHTA and CDR2 FQGNSA.

CDR3 sequence (DNA): TGTGCCAGCAGCGCCCGGGGGGACAGGGCTGGAAACACCATATATTTT. This gives the protein CASSARGDRAGNTIYF. This chain connects TRBV9 to TRBJ1-3; 9 positions agree with TRBD1. CDR1 and CDR2 (germline): SGDLS, YYNGEE. After removal of 3 bases from V and 2 bases from J, the junction contained 6 bases not matched to a gene. This CDR3 has 16 amino acids. The full variable domain, with the rest looked up from reference TRBV9 and TRBJ1-3, is DSGVTQTPKHLITATGQRVTLRCSPRSGDLSVYWYQQSLDQGLQFLIQYYNGEERAKGNILERFSAQQFPDLHSELNLSSLELGDSALYFCASSARGDRAGNTIYFGEGSWLTVV.

The genes are TRBV4-3 and TRBJ2-1, with 8 nucleotides matching TRBD2. Germline V gene data show CDR1 as LGHNA and CDR2 as YSLEER. This CDR3 has 16 amino acids. J lost 2 bases, V lost 0 bases, and 3 bases had no gene match. In DNA, the CDR3 is TGCGCCAGCAGCCAAGAACGGCGGGGGGCCTACAATGAGCAGTTCTTC. It yields the protein CASSQERRGAYNEQFF.

The V and J genes are TRBV6-5 and TRBJ1-2; D is possibly TRBD1 (6 bases). Trimming pared 4 bases from V and 7 bases from J, leaving 7 bases between. CDR3 length: 11 amino acids. Per germline, CDR1 MNHEY and CDR2 SVGAGI. Here the CDR3 DNA reads TGTGCCAGCAGTTCGACAGGTGGCTACACCTTC. Encoded protein: CASSSTGGYTF.

The V call is TRBV27, the J call TRBJ1-3; 7 bases are a match to TRBD1. Germline V lookup: CDR1 MNHEY, CDR2 SMNVEV (reference sequence). With V trimmed by 4 bases and J by 5 bases, 5 bases remained unmatched. The CDR3 extends over 14 amino acids. CDR3 nucleotides: TGTGCCAGCAGTTCAGGGGGTCGCCGAAACACCATATATTTT. Its protein product is CASSSGGRRNTIYF.